These T cell receptor beta chains were read from a single sample in a study of OX40 agonist ivuxolimab in advanced cancers. Produced via immunoSEQ multiplex PCR; TCRdb's table is partial and in-frame only. The sample holds tens of thousands of clones; 79% are singletons and the top ten take around 2.3%. The sequencing here drew on CD4+ or CD8+ T cells sorted from blood, taken in a trial of the OX40 agonist ivuxolimab. The receptors stem from an adult with an advanced solid tumor such as melanoma, head and neck, liver or kidney cancer. The CDR3 runs from the conserved cysteine through the conserved F or W. A D gene is named only where the DNA matches it firmly. Not all rows give a size; the values are once, few, many and, for expanded clones, a class.

>TRBV19|TRBJ2-1|TRBD2|once
TGTGCCAGTAGTAAAGGGACTAGCGGGAATAATGAGCAGTTCTTC
CASSKGTSGNNEQFF
>TRBV27|TRBJ2-2|NA|NA
TGTGCCAGCAGTTTATCCGTCCCGGGCAGGGCGGGCACCGGGGAGCTGTTTTTT
CASSLSVPGRAGTGELFF
>TRBV9|TRBJ2-7|TRBD1|NA
TGTGCCAGCAGCGCGTCAGGGACAGGGGTTGACTACGAGCAGTACTTC
CASSASGTGVDYEQYF
>TRBV5-8|TRBJ1-1|NA|NA
TGTGCCAGCAGCTTGCAAAGTACAGCTAACACTGAAGCTTTCTTT
CASSLQSTANTEAFF
>TRBV15|TRBJ1-1|NA|NA
TGTGCCACCAGCAGAGATCAACAGACACGGACTGAAGCTTTCTTT
CATSRDQQTRTEAFF
>TRBV11-2|TRBJ1-5|NA|NA
TGTGCCAGCAGCTCGGGCCGTTCGCCTCAGCCCCAGCATTTT
CASSSGRSPQPQHF
>TRBV5-1|TRBJ2-5|TRBD2|NA
TGTGCCAGCAGCGCGGGACTAGTGGTGGAGACCCAGTACTTC
CASSAGLVVETQYF
>TRBV2|TRBJ2-1|TRBD2|few
TGTGCCAGCATCCCCCGAGCGAGCGGGAGTATCAATGAGCAGTTCTTC
CASIPRASGSINEQFF
>TRBV5-1|TRBJ2-2|NA|NA
TGCGCCAGCAGCTTGGCCGTAGGGGCCGGGGAGCTGTTTTTT
CASSLAVGAGELFF
>TRBV19|TRBJ2-7|NA|few
TGTGCCAGTAGTATAGGATGGGGCTACGAGCAGTACTTC
CASSIGWGYEQYF
>TRBV19|TRBJ2-5|TRBD1|NA
TGTGCCAGTAGTACAGTACCCGGGACAGGGGTCTCCGAGACCCAGTACTTC
CASSTVPGTGVSETQYF
>TRBV10-3|TRBJ1-1|TRBD1|NA
TGTGCCATCAGCGGACAGGGGGGGAACACTGAAGCTTTCTTT
CAISGQGGNTEAFF
>TRBV7-2|TRBJ1-2|NA|NA
TGTGCCAGCAGCTTAGTACCAGACGCTAACTATGGCTACACCTTC
CASSLVPDANYGYTF
>TRBV6-4|TRBJ1-2|NA|once
TGTGCCAGCAGTGACGTGGGGGTTGGCTACACCTTC
CASSDVGVGYTF
>TRBV7-9|TRBJ1-1|NA|few
TGTGCCAGCAGCTTTGGGTCGTGGGGCAGCACTGAAGCTTTCTTT
CASSFGSWGSTEAFF
>TRBV19|TRBJ1-5|TRBD1|NA
TGTGCCAGTAGTACCCAGGGGGCCGGTCAGCCCCAGCATTTT
CASSTQGAGQPQHF
>TRBV5-1|TRBJ2-7|NA|NA
TGCGCCAGCAGCTTGGAGGGGCCGTTTGGCGAGCAGTACTTC
CASSLEGPFGEQYF
>TRBV6-4|TRBJ2-1|NA|NA
TGTGCCAGCAGTGACCGGGGATTCTCCTACAATGAGCAGTTCTTC
CASSDRGFSYNEQFF
>TRBV11-2|TRBJ1-1|NA|NA
TGTGCCAGCAGCTTAGGTCGCCTAGGGACTGAAGCTTTCTTT
CASSLGRLGTEAFF
>TRBV29-1|TRBJ1-2|NA|NA
TGCAGCGTTTCCACAGGGAGGAACGGCTACACCTTC
CSVSTGRNGYTF
>TRBV19|TRBJ1-3|NA|NA
TGTGCCAGCACCGAGGCACGGGGGACTGGAAACACCATATATTTT
CASTEARGTGNTIYF
>TRBV6-6|TRBJ1-6|NA|NA
TGTGCCAGCAGTTACAGAGGACCTTATAATTCACCCCTCCACTTT
CASSYRGPYNSPLHF
>TRBV5-1|TRBJ1-2|TRBD1|NA
TGCGCCAGCAGCTTGGCCGGACAGGGGTCCTATGGCTACACCTTC
CASSLAGQGSYGYTF
>TRBV20-1|TRBJ1-1|TRBD1|NA
TGCAGTGCTCAGGGGGCTGAAGCTTTCTTT
CSAQGAEAFF